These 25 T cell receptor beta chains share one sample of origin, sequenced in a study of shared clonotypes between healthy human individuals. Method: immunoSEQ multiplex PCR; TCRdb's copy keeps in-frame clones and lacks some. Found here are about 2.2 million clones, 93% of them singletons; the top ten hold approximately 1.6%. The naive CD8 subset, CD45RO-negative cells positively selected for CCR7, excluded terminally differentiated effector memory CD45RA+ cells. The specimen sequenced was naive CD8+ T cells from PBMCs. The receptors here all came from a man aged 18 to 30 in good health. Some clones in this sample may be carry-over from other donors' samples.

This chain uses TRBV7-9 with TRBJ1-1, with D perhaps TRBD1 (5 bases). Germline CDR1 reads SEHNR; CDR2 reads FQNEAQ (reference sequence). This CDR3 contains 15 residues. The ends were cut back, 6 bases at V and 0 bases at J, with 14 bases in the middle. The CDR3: CASSPVEGLNTEAFF. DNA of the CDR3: TGTGCCAGCAGTCCAGTAGAGGGGCTGAACACTGAAGCTTTCTTT.

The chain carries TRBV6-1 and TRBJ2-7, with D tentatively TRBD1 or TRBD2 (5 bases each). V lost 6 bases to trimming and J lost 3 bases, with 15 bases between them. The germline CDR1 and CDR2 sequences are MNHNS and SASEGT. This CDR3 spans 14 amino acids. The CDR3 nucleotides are TGTGCCAGCAGCGTGAGGAGGCAGGGCTACGAGCAGTACTTC. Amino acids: CASSVRRQGYEQYF.

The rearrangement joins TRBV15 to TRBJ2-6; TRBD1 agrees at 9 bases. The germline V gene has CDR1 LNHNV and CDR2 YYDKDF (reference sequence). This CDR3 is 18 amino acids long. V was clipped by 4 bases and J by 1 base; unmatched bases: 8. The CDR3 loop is CATSTRDRVFSGANVLTF. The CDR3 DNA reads TGTGCCACCAGCACCCGGGACAGGGTGTTTTCTGGGGCCAACGTCCTGACTTTC.

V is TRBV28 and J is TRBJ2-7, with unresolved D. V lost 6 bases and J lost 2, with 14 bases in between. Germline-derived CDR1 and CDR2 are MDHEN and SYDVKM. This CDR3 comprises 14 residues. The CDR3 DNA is TGTGCCAGCAGCGCCCGTGCCGTGGCCTACGAGCAGTACTTC. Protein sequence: CASSARAVAYEQYF.

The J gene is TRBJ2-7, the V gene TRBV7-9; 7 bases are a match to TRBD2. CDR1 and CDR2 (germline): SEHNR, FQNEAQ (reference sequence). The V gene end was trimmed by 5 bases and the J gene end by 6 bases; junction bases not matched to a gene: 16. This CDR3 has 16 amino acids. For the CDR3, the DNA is TGTGCCAGCAGCCAGCTAGGGCGGGAGTTTAGTATCGAGCAGTACTTC. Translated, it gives CASSQLGREFSIEQYF.

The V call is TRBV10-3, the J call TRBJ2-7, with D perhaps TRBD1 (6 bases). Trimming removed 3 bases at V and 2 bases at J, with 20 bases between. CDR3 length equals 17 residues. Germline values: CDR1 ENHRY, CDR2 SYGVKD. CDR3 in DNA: TGTGCCATCAGTGACTCGCCCGCACAGGGCCCGGCCTACGAGCAGTACTTC. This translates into CAISDSPAQGPAYEQYF.

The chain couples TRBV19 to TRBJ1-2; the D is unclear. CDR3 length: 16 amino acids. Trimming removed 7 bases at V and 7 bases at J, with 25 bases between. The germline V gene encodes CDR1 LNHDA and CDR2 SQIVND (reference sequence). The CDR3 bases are TGTGCCAGTACCCACTTCGCGGCCGACGCTCGGGGTGGCTACACCTTC. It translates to CASTHFAADARGGYTF.

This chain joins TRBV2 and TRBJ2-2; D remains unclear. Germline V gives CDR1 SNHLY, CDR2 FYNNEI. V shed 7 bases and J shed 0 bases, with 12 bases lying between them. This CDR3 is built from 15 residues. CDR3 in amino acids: CASTTARPNTGELFF. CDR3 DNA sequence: TGTGCCAGCACGACGGCCCGCCCGAACACCGGGGAGCTGTTTTTT.

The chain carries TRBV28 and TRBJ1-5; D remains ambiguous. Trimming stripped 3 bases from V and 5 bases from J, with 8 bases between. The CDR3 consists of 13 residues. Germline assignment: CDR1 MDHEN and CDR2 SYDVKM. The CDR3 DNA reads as TGTGCCAGCAGTTTGGTCCTCTATCAGCCCCAGCATTTT. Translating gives CASSLVLYQPQHF.

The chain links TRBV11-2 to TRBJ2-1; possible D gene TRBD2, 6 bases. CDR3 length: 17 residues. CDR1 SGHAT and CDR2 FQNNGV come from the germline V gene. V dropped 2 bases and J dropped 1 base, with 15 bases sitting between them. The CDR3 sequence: CASSLSVSAGSYNEQFF. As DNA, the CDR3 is TGTGCCAGCAGCTTAAGTGTTTCAGCGGGTTCCTACAATGAGCAGTTCTTC.

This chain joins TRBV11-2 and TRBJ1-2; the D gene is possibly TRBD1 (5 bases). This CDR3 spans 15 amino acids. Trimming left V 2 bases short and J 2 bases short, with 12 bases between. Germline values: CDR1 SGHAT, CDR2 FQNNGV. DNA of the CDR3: TGTGCCAGCAGCTTAACGATGGCAGGGAACTATGGCTACACCTTC. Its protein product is CASSLTMAGNYGYTF.

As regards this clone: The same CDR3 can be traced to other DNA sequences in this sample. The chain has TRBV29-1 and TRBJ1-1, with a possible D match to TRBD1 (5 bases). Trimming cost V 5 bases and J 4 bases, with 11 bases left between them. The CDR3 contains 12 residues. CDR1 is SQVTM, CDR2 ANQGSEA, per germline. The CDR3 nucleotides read TGCAGCGTTACCCCGGGGGGCACTGAAGCTTTCTTT. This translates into CSVTPGGTEAFF.

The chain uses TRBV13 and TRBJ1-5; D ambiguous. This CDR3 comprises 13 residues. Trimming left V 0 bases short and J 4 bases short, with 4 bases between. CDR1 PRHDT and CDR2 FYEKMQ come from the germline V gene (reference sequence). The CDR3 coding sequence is TGTGCCAGCAGCTTAGGGATTAATCAGCCCCAGCATTTT. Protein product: CASSLGINQPQHF.

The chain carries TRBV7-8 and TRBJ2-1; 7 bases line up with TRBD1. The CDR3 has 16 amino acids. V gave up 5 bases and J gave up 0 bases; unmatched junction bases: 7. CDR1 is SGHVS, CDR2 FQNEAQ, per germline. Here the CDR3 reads CASSTRQGRSYNEQFF. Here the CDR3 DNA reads TGTGCCAGCAGCACCCGACAGGGACGCTCCTACAATGAGCAGTTCTTC.

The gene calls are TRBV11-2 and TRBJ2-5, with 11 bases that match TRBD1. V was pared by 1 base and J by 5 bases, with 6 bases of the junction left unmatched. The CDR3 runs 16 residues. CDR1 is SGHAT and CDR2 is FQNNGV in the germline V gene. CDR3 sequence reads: CASSLVGQGAWETQYF. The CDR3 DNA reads TGTGCCAGCAGCTTAGTAGGACAGGGGGCATGGGAGACCCAGTACTTC. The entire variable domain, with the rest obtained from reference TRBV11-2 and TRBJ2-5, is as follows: EAGVAQSPRYKIIEKRQSVAFWCNPISGHATLYWYQQILGQGPKLLIQFQNNGVVDDSQLPKDRFSAERLKGVDSTLKIQPAKLEDSAVYLCASSLVGQGAWETQYFGPGTRLLVL.

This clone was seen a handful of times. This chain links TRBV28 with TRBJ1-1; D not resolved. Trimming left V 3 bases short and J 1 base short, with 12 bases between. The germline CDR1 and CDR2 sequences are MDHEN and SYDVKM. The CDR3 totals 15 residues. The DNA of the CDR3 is TGTGCCAGCAGTTTTTGGGCAGATGGGAACACTGAAGCTTTCTTT. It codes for CASSFWADGNTEAFF.

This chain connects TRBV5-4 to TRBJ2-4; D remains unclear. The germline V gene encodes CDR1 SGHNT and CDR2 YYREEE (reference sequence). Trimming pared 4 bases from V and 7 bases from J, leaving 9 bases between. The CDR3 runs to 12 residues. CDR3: CASSREGNIQYF. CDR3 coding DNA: TGTGCCAGCAGCCGAGAAGGGAACATTCAGTACTTC.

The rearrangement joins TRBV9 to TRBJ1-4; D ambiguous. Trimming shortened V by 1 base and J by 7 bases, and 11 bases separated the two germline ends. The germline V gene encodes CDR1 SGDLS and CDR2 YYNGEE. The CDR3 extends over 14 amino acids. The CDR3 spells CASSVTGVREKLFF. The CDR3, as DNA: TGTGCCAGCAGCGTAACCGGGGTTCGTGAAAAACTGTTTTTT.

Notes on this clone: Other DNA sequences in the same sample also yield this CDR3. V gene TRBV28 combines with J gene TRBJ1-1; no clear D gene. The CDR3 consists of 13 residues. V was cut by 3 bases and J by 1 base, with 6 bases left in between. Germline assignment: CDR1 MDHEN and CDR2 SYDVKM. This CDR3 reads CASSFPKNTEAFF. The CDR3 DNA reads TGTGCCAGCAGTTTCCCTAAGAACACTGAAGCTTTCTTT.

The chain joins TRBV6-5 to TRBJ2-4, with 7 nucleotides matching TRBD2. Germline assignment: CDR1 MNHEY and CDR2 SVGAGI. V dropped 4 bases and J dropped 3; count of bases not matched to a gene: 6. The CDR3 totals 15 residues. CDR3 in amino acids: CASSFGRGVKNIQYF. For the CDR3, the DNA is TGTGCCAGCAGTTTTGGTCGGGGGGTCAAAAACATTCAGTACTTC.

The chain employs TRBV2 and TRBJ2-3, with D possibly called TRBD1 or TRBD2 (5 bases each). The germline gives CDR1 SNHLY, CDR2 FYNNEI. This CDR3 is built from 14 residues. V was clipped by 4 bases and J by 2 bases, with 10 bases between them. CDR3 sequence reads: CASSGGTATDTQYF. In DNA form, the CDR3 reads TGTGCCAGCAGTGGGGGGACGGCCACAGATACGCAGTATTTT. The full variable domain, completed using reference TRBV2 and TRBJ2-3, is EPEVTQTPSHQVTQMGQEVILRCVPISNHLYFYWYRQILGQKVEFLVSFYNNEISEKSEIFDDQFSVERPDGSNFTLKIRSTKLEDSAMYFCASSGGTATDTQYFGPGTRLTVL.

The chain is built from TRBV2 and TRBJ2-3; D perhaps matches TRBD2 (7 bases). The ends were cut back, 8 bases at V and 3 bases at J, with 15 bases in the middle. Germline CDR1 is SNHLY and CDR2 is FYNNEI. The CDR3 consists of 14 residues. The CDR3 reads CASLRGRVTDTQYF. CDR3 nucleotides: TGTGCCAGCTTGAGGGGGAGGGTAACAGATACGCAGTATTTT.

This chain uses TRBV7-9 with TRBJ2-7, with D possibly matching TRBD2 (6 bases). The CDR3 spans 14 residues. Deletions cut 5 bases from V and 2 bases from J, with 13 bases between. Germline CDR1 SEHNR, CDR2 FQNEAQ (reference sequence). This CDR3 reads CASSKGRNPYEQYF. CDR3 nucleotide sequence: TGTGCCAGCAGCAAAGGGAGGAACCCCTACGAGCAGTACTTC. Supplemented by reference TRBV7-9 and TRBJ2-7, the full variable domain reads DTGVSQNPRHKITKRGQNVTFRCDPISEHNRLYWYRQTLGQGPEFLTYFQNEAQLEKSRLLSDRFSAERPKGSFSTLEIQRTEQGDSAMYLCASSKGRNPYEQYFGPGTRLTVT.

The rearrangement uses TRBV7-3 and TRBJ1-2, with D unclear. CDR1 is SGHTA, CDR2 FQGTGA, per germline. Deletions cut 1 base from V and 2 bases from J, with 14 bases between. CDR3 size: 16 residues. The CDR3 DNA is TGTGCCAGCAGCTTAAACGGTGGAGTTATAAACTATGGCTACACCTTC. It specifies CASSLNGGVINYGYTF.

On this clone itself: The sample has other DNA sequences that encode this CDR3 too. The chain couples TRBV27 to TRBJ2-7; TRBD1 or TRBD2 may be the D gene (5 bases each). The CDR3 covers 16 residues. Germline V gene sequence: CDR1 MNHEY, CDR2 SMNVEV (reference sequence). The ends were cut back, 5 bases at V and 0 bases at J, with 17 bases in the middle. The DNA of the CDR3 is TGTGCCAGCAGTCCCTCTGGGGGACCGGTCTCCTACGAGCAGTACTTC. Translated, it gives CASSPSGGPVSYEQYF.